One sample yielded the 31 T cell receptor beta chains listed below, sequenced in a study of graft-versus-host responses after intestinal transplantation. No antigen has been identified for these receptors. Some clones are missing from TCRdb's copy, which holds only in-frame ones; the method was immunoSEQ multiplex PCR. The data contain tens of thousands of clones, roughly 90% of them seen just once; the ten biggest clones take up roughly 2.6%. This material consisted of unstimulated CD8+ T cells sorted from spleen or lymph node cells, taken before intestinal transplant. These receptors were obtained from a human donor who received an intestinal transplant.

This rearrangement joins TRBV27 to TRBJ2-3; 10 nucleotides align to TRBD2. CDR3 length: 15 amino acids. From germline, CDR1 is MNHEY and CDR2 SMNVEV (reference sequence). J gave up 4 bases and V 6 bases, and 7 bases lay outside the gene matches. In DNA, the CDR3 is TGTGCCAGCAGCGGAATAGCGGGAGGTGCAGATACGCAGTATTTT. Translated: CASSGIAGGADTQYF.

This chain joins TRBV4-1 and TRBJ1-1, with TRBD1 matching over 11 bases. The CDR3 has 16 residues. Germline lookup yields CDR1 MGHRA and CDR2 YSYEKL. J was trimmed by 5 bases and V by 0 bases; bases with no gene match: 5. The DNA for the CDR3 is TGCGCCAGCAGCCAAGATGGGACAGGGGGATGGACTGAAGCTTTCTTT. It encodes CASSQDGTGGWTEAFF.

This sequence joins TRBV28 and TRBJ2-5; D is unclear. Trimming left V 5 bases short and J 4 bases short, with 2 bases between. Germline values: CDR1 MDHEN, CDR2 SYDVKM. The CDR3 totals 10 residues. The CDR3 DNA is TGTGCCAGCAGTCGAGAGACCCAGTACTTC. The encoded protein is CASSRETQYF.

The chain employs TRBV4-2 and TRBJ2-4, with TRBD1 identical over 9 bases. Germline V gene sequence: CDR1 LGHNA, CDR2 YNFKEQ. Unmatched junction bases numbered 9, after V lost 1 base and J lost 2 bases. CDR3 size: 18 residues. The CDR3 sequence: CASSQAPGQGQPKNIQYF. The CDR3 region has the DNA TGTGCCAGCAGCCAAGCGCCGGGACAGGGCCAACCCAAAAACATTCAGTACTTC.

V usage is TRBV2 and J usage is TRBJ2-5; unclear D gene. The CDR3 is 11 amino acids. Germline lookup yields CDR1 SNHLY and CDR2 FYNNEI. V was clipped by 6 bases and J by 5 bases, with 7 bases between them. The CDR3 region has the DNA TGTGCCAGCAGGGAAAGCGAGACCCAGTACTTC. Translation gives CASRESETQYF. The full variable domain, with the rest looked up from reference TRBV2 and TRBJ2-5, is EPEVTQTPSHQVTQMGQEVILRCVPISNHLYFYWYRQILGQKVEFLVSFYNNEISEKSEIFDDQFSVERPDGSNFTLKIRSTKLEDSAMYFCASRESETQYFGPGTRLLVL.

The chain links TRBV7-9 to TRBJ1-2, with D possibly TRBD1 on 5 matching bases. Germline V gene data show CDR1 as SEHNR and CDR2 as FQNEAQ (reference sequence). V was clipped by 7 bases and J by 4 bases, with 16 bases between them. The CDR3 sequence is 14 residues long. The CDR3 loop is CASTRAGGPYGYTF. The CDR3 bases are TGTGCCAGCACCAGGGCCGGGGGACCCTATGGCTACACCTTC.

The chain joins TRBV6-6 to TRBJ1-1; TRBD1 agrees at 7 bases. The V gene's germline CDR1 is MNHNY and CDR2 SVGAGI (reference sequence). The ends lost 5 bases at V and 4 bases at J; junction bases unmatched: 4. The CDR3 spans 13 residues. The CDR3 coding sequence is TGTGCCAGCAGTATGACAGGGCCCACTGAAGCTTTCTTT. It yields the protein CASSMTGPTEAFF.

The rearrangement links TRBV7-9 to TRBJ2-1, with D unresolved. CDR3 length: 15 amino acids. V was cut by 4 bases and J by 4 bases, with 14 bases left in between. Germline V lookup: CDR1 SEHNR, CDR2 FQNEAQ (reference sequence). The CDR3 loop reads CASSYPGLGYNEQFF. In DNA form, the CDR3 reads TGTGCCAGCAGCTATCCGGGTTTAGGTTACAATGAGCAGTTCTTC.

The chain carries TRBV5-6 and TRBJ2-5; 7 bases line up with TRBD2. The V gene end was trimmed by 4 bases and the J gene end by 2 bases; junction bases not matched to a gene: 14. Germline V gene sequence: CDR1 SGHDT, CDR2 YYEEEE. The CDR3 has 17 residues. The CDR3 DNA sequence: TGTGCCAGCAGCCTGGGGGGGGAGAGAGGGGTACAAGAGACCCAGTACTTC. It encodes CASSLGGERGVQETQYF.

Only one count was recorded for this clone. This chain joins TRBV27 and TRBJ1-2; TRBD1 aligns across 8 bases. V lost 6 bases to trimming and J lost 6 bases; unmatched junction nucleotides: 15. Germline CDR1 reads MNHEY; CDR2 reads SMNVEV (reference sequence). The CDR3 extends over 16 amino acids. CDR3 DNA sequence: TGTGCCAGCAGCCCGGACAGGGAAGGGAATAAGCATGGCTACACCTTC. This codes for CASSPDREGNKHGYTF.

This clone was seen just once. The chain has TRBV11-2 and TRBJ2-3, with 11 bases aligning to TRBD2. The germline CDR1 and CDR2 sequences are SGHAT and FQNNGV. V was pared by 4 bases and J by 2 bases, with 8 bases of the junction left unmatched. The CDR3 runs to 17 residues. CDR3 coding DNA: TGTGCCAGCAGCTCCCCTACTAGCGGGGGCCACACAGATACGCAGTATTTT. This sequence encodes CASSSPTSGGHTDTQYF.

The CDR3 DNA follows: TGTGCCAGCAGTGAGTTGAGGGAGGGGGGCCCTGAAGCTTTCTTT. It specifies CASSELREGGPEAFF. The chain carries TRBV6-1 and TRBJ1-1; perhaps TRBD1 as D (6 bases). The CDR3 runs 15 residues. V lost 3 bases and J 6 bases, leaving 17 bases between the germline ends. Germline CDR1 is MNHNS and CDR2 is SASEGT.

This chain uses TRBV15 with TRBJ2-2; possible D gene TRBD2, 6 bases. V lost 0 bases and J 1 base, leaving 12 bases between the germline ends. Germline CDR1 is LNHNV and CDR2 is YYDKDF (reference sequence). The CDR3 covers 17 residues. The CDR3 loop reads CATSRDDGSQNTGELFF. The CDR3 DNA sequence: TGTGCCACCAGCAGAGATGACGGGAGTCAGAACACCGGGGAGCTGTTTTTT.

This clone was found a few times. The rearrangement links TRBV5-1 to TRBJ2-7; the match to TRBD1 covers 10 bases. V shed 3 bases, J shed 6 bases, and the junction held 3 bases outside the gene matches. The CDR3 runs 13 residues. Germline-derived CDR1 and CDR2 are SGHRS and YFSETQ. CDR3 in amino acids: CASSWDRGGEQYF. The DNA of the CDR3 is TGCGCCAGCAGCTGGGACAGGGGAGGCGAGCAGTACTTC.

V and J are TRBV2 and TRBJ2-3; D might be TRBD2 (5 bases). The V end lost 6 bases, the J end lost 9 bases, and 13 bases lay between the germline ends. CDR1 is SNHLY, CDR2 FYNNEI, per germline. This CDR3 is built from 12 residues. The DNA for the CDR3 is TGTGCCAGCAGGGCGGTAGCTAGCACGCAGTATTTT. Its protein is CASRAVASTQYF. Filled out from reference TRBV2 and TRBJ2-3, the complete variable domain reads EPEVTQTPSHQVTQMGQEVILRCVPISNHLYFYWYRQILGQKVEFLVSFYNNEISEKSEIFDDQFSVERPDGSNFTLKIRSTKLEDSAMYFCASRAVASTQYFGPGTRLTVL.

The chain is built from TRBV19 and TRBJ2-1; D remains ambiguous. Trimming took off 2 bases at V and 0 bases at J, with 14 bases between the two ends. Germline CDR1 LNHDA, CDR2 SQIVND (reference sequence). The CDR3 length is 17 residues. CDR3 in amino acids: CASSIPRVHSSYNEQFF. CDR3 DNA: TGTGCCAGTAGTATACCCCGAGTTCACTCCTCCTACAATGAGCAGTTCTTC.

The gene calls are TRBV30 and TRBJ2-7, with 10 bases matching TRBD1. Per germline, CDR1 GTSNPN and CDR2 SVGIG (reference sequence). The CDR3 runs 14 residues. V was clipped by 4 bases and J by 3 bases; unmatched bases: 6. The CDR3 here is CAWTGTGALYEQYF. The CDR3 region has the DNA TGTGCCTGGACGGGGACAGGGGCCCTCTACGAGCAGTACTTC.

A single count supports this clone. V and J are TRBV7-9 and TRBJ2-2, with TRBD1 identical over 9 bases. The CDR3 is 14 residues long. The J segment lost 4 bases and the V segment lost 8 bases, leaving 5 bases of the junction unmatched. The germline gives CDR1 SEHNR, CDR2 FQNEAQ (reference sequence). For the CDR3, the DNA is TGTGCCAGCGAACAGGGGGCCGGCACCGGGGAGCTGTTTTTT. It specifies CASEQGAGTGELFF.

The chain recombines TRBV5-1 with TRBJ1-1, with D possibly being TRBD1 (6 bases). Trimming removed 0 bases at V and 3 bases at J, with 15 bases between. The CDR3 covers 16 residues. Germline V gene sequence: CDR1 SGHRS, CDR2 YFSETQ. The CDR3 loop is CASSLERGARDTEAFF. CDR3 DNA: TGCGCCAGCAGCTTGGAGCGGGGGGCTAGGGACACTGAAGCTTTCTTT.

The chain joins TRBV13 to TRBJ2-1; 7 bases match TRBD2. Germline CDR1 PRHDT, CDR2 FYEKMQ (reference sequence). The trim removed 2 bases at V and 8 bases at J, leaving 12 bases unmatched. This CDR3 spans 16 amino acids. CDR3 bases: TGTGCCAGCAGCTTATTCGGCGGGAGAAGAAGGGATGAGCAGTTCTTC. Its translation is CASSLFGGRRRDEQFF.

In this sample, this clone turned up once. DNA of the CDR3: TGTGCCAGCAGTGAAGGGTCGGGGGGGGCTCCCGAGCAGTACTTC. Protein product: CASSEGSGGAPEQYF. The gene calls are TRBV6-1 and TRBJ2-7, with 8 nucleotides matching TRBD2. Losses at the gene ends were 1 base for V and 6 bases for J; bases not matched to a gene: 8. Germline CDR1 reads MNHNS; CDR2 reads SASEGT. This CDR3 comprises 15 residues.

The V and J genes are TRBV4-1 and TRBJ2-2; 12 positions agree with TRBD2. From germline, CDR1 is MGHRA and CDR2 YSYEKL. After removal of 4 bases from V and 3 bases from J, the junction contained 6 bases not matched to a gene. The length of the CDR3 is 17 residues. CDR3 in DNA: TGCGCCAGCAGCCCCCGGCTAGCGGGAGGGTACACCGGGGAGCTGTTTTTT. Residues: CASSPRLAGGYTGELFF.

V is TRBV15 and J is TRBJ2-1; a possible D gene is TRBD2 (5 bases). This CDR3 has 15 residues. The V gene lost 6 bases and the J gene lost 0 bases, with 12 bases spanning the gap. The germline gives CDR1 LNHNV, CDR2 YYDKDF (reference sequence). The CDR3 DNA reads TGTGCCACCAGTTATAGGACTGGCTCCTACAATGAGCAGTTCTTC. The encoded protein is CATSYRTGSYNEQFF.

V and J are TRBV2 and TRBJ2-5; possible D gene TRBD2, 6 bases. Trimming cost V 4 bases and J 1 base, with 13 bases left between them. The length of the CDR3 is 15 residues. Germline loops: CDR1 SNHLY, CDR2 FYNNEI. The CDR3 loop reads CASSAPSSVQETQYF. The CDR3 nucleotides are TGTGCCAGCAGTGCCCCTTCTAGCGTCCAAGAGACCCAGTACTTC.

A remark on this clone: The junction departs from the called germline gene at one end, perhaps through a read error. The gene calls are TRBV7-7 and TRBJ2-2, with 7 bases aligning to TRBD1. The germline gives CDR1 SSHAT, CDR2 FNYEAQ (reference sequence). CDR3 length: 12 residues. CDR3 sequence: CASSTGDGELFF. Here the CDR3 DNA reads TGTGCTAGCAGTACAGGGGACGGGGAGCTGTTTTTT.

The chain carries TRBV5-4 and TRBJ1-2; 8 positions agree with TRBD1. Germline V gene lookup returns CDR1 SGHNT and CDR2 YYREEE (reference sequence). V was pared by 4 bases and J by 6 bases, with 2 bases of the junction left unmatched. The CDR3 covers 12 residues. CDR3 coding DNA: TGTGCCAGCAGCCCGGACAGGGATGGCTACACCTTC. This sequence encodes CASSPDRDGYTF. Full variable domain (outside the CDR3, taken from reference TRBV5-4 and TRBJ1-2): ETGVTQSPTHLIKTRGQQVTLRCSSQSGHNTVSWYQQALGQGPQFIFQYYREEENGRGNFPPRFSGLQFPNYSSELNVNALELDDSALYLCASSPDRDGYTFGSGTRLTVV.

The genes are TRBV5-1 and TRBJ2-3, with 8 positions matching TRBD1. This CDR3 is built from 18 residues. Trimming at V came to 0 bases and at J to 2 bases, leaving 11 bases not matched to a gene. Germline-derived CDR1 and CDR2 are SGHRS and YFSETQ. CDR3 in DNA: TGCGCCAGCAGCTTGGCCAGGCTCGACAGGGGAAACACAGATACGCAGTATTTT. It encodes CASSLARLDRGNTDTQYF.

The chain employs TRBV4-1 and TRBJ1-2; D is ambiguous. Germline CDR1 and CDR2: MGHRA and YSYEKL. The CDR3 runs to 15 residues. Trimming took 1 base from V and 4 from J, leaving 13 bases between them. The DNA of the CDR3 is TGCGCCAGCAGCCAAGTTAAATATGACTCCTATGGCTACACCTTC. Translated: CASSQVKYDSYGYTF.

The J gene is TRBJ2-7, the V gene TRBV5-1, with 9 bases that match TRBD1. Germline V CDR1 and CDR2: SGHRS, YFSETQ. V shed 1 base and J 4 bases; nucleotides not matched to a gene: 3. The CDR3 loop spans 14 amino acids. CDR3 sequence (DNA): TGCGCCAGCAGCTTGTCGGACAGGGGATACGAGCAGTACTTC. Its translation: CASSLSDRGYEQYF.

This chain connects TRBV25-1 to TRBJ2-2; D is undetermined. The CDR3 has 12 residues. V dropped 3 bases and J dropped 6 bases, with 5 bases sitting between them. CDR1 is MGHDK and CDR2 is SYGVNS in the germline V gene. The CDR3 DNA is TGTGCCAGCAGTGAGGAGTCCGGGGAGCTGTTTTTT. Residues: CASSEESGELFF.

This chain joins TRBV7-9 and TRBJ2-7; 9 nucleotides agree with TRBD1. CDR3 size: 15 residues. Germline assignment: CDR1 SEHNR and CDR2 FQNEAQ (reference sequence). After removal of 5 bases from V and 3 bases from J, the junction contained 8 bases not matched to a gene. CDR3 in amino acids: CASSPRDREVYEQYF. The DNA for the CDR3 is TGTGCCAGCAGCCCCCGGGACAGGGAGGTCTACGAGCAGTACTTC. Based on the CDR3 plus reference TRBV7-9 and TRBJ2-7, the full variable domain is DTGVSQNPRHKITKRGQNVTFRCDPISEHNRLYWYRQTLGQGPEFLTYFQNEAQLEKSRLLSDRFSAERPKGSFSTLEIQRTEQGDSAMYLCASSPRDREVYEQYFGPGTRLTVT.